The rows below give T cell receptor beta chains drawn from one sample of a study of blood T cell repertoires in COVID-19. The repertoire was sequenced with immunoSEQ multiplex PCR; TCRdb's copy has only in-frame clones and lacks some. The sample contains 250,000 to 300,000 clones, 80% to 90% of which appear only once. Source material: peripheral blood. These receptors were collected from a woman aged 45-65 years with COVID-19, enrolled during active disease. Both conserved end residues are part of each CDR3. The D gene is left open where the match is weak. For some rows the clone size is stated as once, few or many, or as a class when expanded; others skip it.

size	V	D	J	CDR3	DNA
-	TRBV4-2	-	TRBJ2-2	CASSQVSGGTGELFF	TGTGCCAGCAGCCAAGTGAGCGGCGGCACCGGGGAGCTGTTTTTT
once	TRBV24-1	TRBD2	TRBJ2-1	CATSESGRLDNEQFF	TGTGCCACCAGTGAGAGCGGGAGATTGGACAATGAGCAGTTCTTC
-	TRBV9	-	TRBJ1-5	CASSEGVSNQPQHF	TGTGCCAGCAGCGAGGGGGTTAGCAATCAGCCCCAGCATTTT
-	TRBV12-3/TRBV12-4	-	TRBJ2-1	CASSRHPDNEQFF	TGTGCCAGCAGTCGCCATCCGGACAATGAGCAGTTCTTC
once	TRBV7-9	TRBD1	TRBJ1-6	CASSVPGQMPPLHF	TGTGCCAGCAGCGTCCCGGGACAGATGCCGCCCCTCCACTTT
-	TRBV15	TRBD1	TRBJ1-4	CATSSRTGGSNEKLFF	TGTGCCACCAGCTCCCGCACAGGGGGGTCTAATGAAAAACTGTTTTTT
-	TRBV12-3/TRBV12-4	-	TRBJ2-4	CASTPGASDIQYF	TGTGCCAGCACCCCAGGGGCCTCGGACATTCAGTACTTC
-	TRBV7-9	TRBD1	TRBJ1-2	CASSLKGTGTRLSLNGYTF	TGTGCCAGCAGCTTAAAGGGGACAGGGACAAGGCTATCCCTGAATGGCTACACCTTC
-	TRBV3-1/TRBV3-2	-	TRBJ2-1	CASSQFAGHEQFF	TGTGCCAGCAGCCAATTCGCGGGTCATGAGCAGTTCTTC
once	TRBV29-1	-	TRBJ1-2	CSVAPQQDYGYTF	TGCAGCGTTGCGCCTCAGCAGGACTATGGCTACACCTTC
-	TRBV5-6	TRBD1	TRBJ1-1	CASSLDRGLRNTEAFF	TGTGCCAGCAGCTTGGACAGGGGGCTGAGGAACACTGAAGCTTTCTTT
-	TRBV11-3	TRBD2	TRBJ2-3	CASSLEGLDTDTQYF	TGTGCCAGCAGCTTAGAAGGACTAGACACAGATACGCAGTATTTT
-	TRBV18	TRBD1	TRBJ1-4	CASSRDSLSEKLFF	TGTGCCAGCTCACGGGACAGTTTGAGTGAAAAACTGTTTTTT
-	TRBV4-1	-	TRBJ2-2	CASSQVPAGVTGELFF	TGCGCCAGCAGCCAAGTACCGGCAGGGGTCACCGGGGAGCTGTTTTTT
-	TRBV5-1	TRBD1	TRBJ1-6	CASSYRQGGSPLHF	TGCGCCAGCAGCTATAGACAGGGAGGTTCACCCCTCCACTTT
-	TRBV5-1	TRBD2	TRBJ2-1	CASSPGRTSGRLSYNEQFF	TGCGCCAGCAGCCCAGGAAGGACTAGCGGGAGGCTCTCCTACAATGAGCAGTTCTTC
-	TRBV6-5	TRBD1	TRBJ2-7	CASRYRGEQYF	TGTGCCAGCAGGTACAGGGGCGAGCAGTACTTC
-	TRBV11-2	-	TRBJ2-1	CASSLVGRQRGTTYEQFF	TGTGCCAGCAGCTTAGTAGGGAGGCAAAGAGGGACGACGTATGAGCAGTTCTTC
-	TRBV30	TRBD1	TRBJ1-6	CASTGTANSPLHF	TGTGCCTCAACCGGGACAGCAAATTCACCCCTCCACTTT
-	TRBV5-1	-	TRBJ2-7	CASSYGGTTYEQYF	TGCGCCAGCAGCTACGGGGGAACGACCTACGAGCAGTACTTC
-	TRBV30	-	TRBJ1-4	CAWSVPTVRNEKLFF	TGTGCCTGGAGTGTGCCCACAGTACGGAATGAAAAACTGTTTTTT
-	TRBV20-1	TRBD2	TRBJ2-7	CSASLGTSPYEQYF	TGCAGTGCTAGTCTTGGGACTAGCCCCTACGAGCAGTACTTC
-	TRBV2	-	TRBJ2-6	CASSDLRAGANVLTF	TGTGCCAGCAGTGATCTCAGGGCTGGGGCCAACGTCCTGACTTTC
-	TRBV7-2	TRBD2	TRBJ2-7	CASSNYWTSATYEQYF	TGTGCCAGCAGCAACTATTGGACTAGCGCAACCTACGAGCAGTACTTC
-	TRBV30	-	TRBJ2-7	CAWKPRLDYEQYF	TGTGCCTGGAAGCCCAGACTAGACTACGAGCAGTACTTC
-	TRBV3-1/TRBV3-2	TRBD2	TRBJ2-7	CASSQVRGGEQYF	TGTGCCAGCAGCCAAGTGAGGGGAGGGGAGCAGTACTTC
-	TRBV4-1	TRBD2	TRBJ2-1	CASSQLAGGYNEQFF	TGCGCCAGCAGCCAATTAGCGGGAGGGTATAACGAGCAGTTCTTC
-	TRBV27	TRBD1	TRBJ1-2	CASSSGQGHYGANGYTF	TGTGCCAGCAGTTCAGGACAGGGGCACTATGGGGCAAATGGCTACACCTTC
-	TRBV6-5	TRBD1	TRBJ1-2	CASRRTGEDYGYTF	TGTGCCAGCCGCCGGACAGGGGAGGACTATGGCTACACCTTC
-	TRBV6-5	TRBD1	TRBJ1-1	CASSYDRVSTEAFF	TGTGCCAGCAGTTACGACAGGGTGAGCACTGAAGCTTTCTTT
-	TRBV2	TRBD2	TRBJ2-1	CASRGGTYNEQFF	TGTGCCAGCAGGGGGGGGACCTACAATGAGCAGTTCTTC
-	TRBV20-1	TRBD2	TRBJ2-7	CSASSYAGGRPNEQYF	TGCAGTGCTAGTTCCTACGCCGGCGGGAGACCCAACGAGCAGTACTTC
-	TRBV30	TRBD1	TRBJ2-2	CAWSRDRALWGTGELFF	TGTGCCTGGAGCCGAGACAGGGCGCTTTGGGGCACCGGGGAGCTGTTTTTT
-	TRBV4-1	TRBD1	TRBJ2-1	CASSQGQGGYNEQFF	TGCGCCAGCAGCCAGGGACAGGGGGGATACAATGAGCAGTTCTTC
-	TRBV27	TRBD1	TRBJ1-1	CASSSVTGAVDFF	TGTGCCAGCAGTTCGGTTACAGGGGCTGTTGATTTCTTT
once	TRBV6-5	TRBD1	TRBJ1-1	CASSRGQDTEAFF	TGTGCCAGCAGTCGTGGACAGGACACTGAAGCTTTCTTT
-	TRBV6-6	TRBD1	TRBJ1-2	CASSYSGQGSYGYTF	TGTGCCAGCAGTTATTCCGGACAGGGGTCCTATGGCTACACCTTC
-	TRBV24-1	TRBD1	TRBJ1-2	CATQGGDRGYTF	TGTGCCACACAGGGGGGGGATCGTGGCTACACCTTC
-	TRBV5-1	TRBD1	TRBJ2-2	CASSVDRANTGELFF	TGCGCCAGCAGCGTGGACAGGGCGAACACCGGGGAGCTGTTTTTT
-	TRBV7-9	TRBD2	TRBJ2-1	CASSFIAGELNEQFF	TGTGCCAGCAGCTTCATAGCGGGAGAGCTGAATGAGCAGTTCTTC
-	TRBV6-5	TRBD1	TRBJ2-7	CASRSGTGGFEQYF	TGTGCCAGCAGATCCGGGACAGGGGGCTTCGAGCAGTACTTC
-	TRBV30	-	TRBJ1-1	CAWSASNRQNTEAFF	TGTGCCTGGAGCGCATCGAACAGACAGAACACTGAAGCTTTCTTT
-	TRBV4-1	-	TRBJ2-7	CASSQDPREPYEQYF	TGCGCCAGCAGCCAAGATCCTCGGGAGCCCTACGAGCAGTACTTC
-	TRBV27	TRBD1	TRBJ1-2	CASSYIQGAGYTF	TGTGCCAGCAGCTATATCCAGGGGGCGGGCTACACCTTC
once	TRBV7-9	TRBD1	TRBJ2-1	CASSFTGVVSEQFF	TGTGCCAGCAGCTTTACAGGGGTCGTCTCGGAGCAGTTCTTC
-	TRBV6-5	-	TRBJ2-3	CASSDLGRTDTQYF	TGTGCCAGCAGCGACTTGGGGCGTACAGATACGCAGTATTTT
-	TRBV9	-	TRBJ2-7	CASSQGLGAYEQYF	TGTGCCAGCAGCCAGGGGTTGGGAGCCTACGAGCAGTACTTC
once	TRBV2	TRBD1	TRBJ1-2	CASIARDRGPTNYGYTF	TGTGCCAGCATTGCCCGGGACAGGGGGCCTACTAACTATGGCTACACCTTC
-	TRBV15	-	TRBJ2-2	CATSRGGLGGGELFF	TGTGCCACCAGCAGAGGAGGCCTAGGAGGCGGGGAGCTGTTTTTT
-	TRBV19	-	TRBJ2-7	CASSIQAGPAYEQYF	TGTGCCAGTAGTATTCAGGCGGGGCCCGCCTACGAGCAGTACTTC
-	TRBV5-1	-	TRBJ1-2	CASSFGGPNGYTF	TGCGCCAGCAGCTTTGGTGGCCCAAATGGCTACACCTTC
-	TRBV19	TRBD1	TRBJ1-1	CASTLGQGNTEAFF	TGTGCCAGTACCTTGGGACAGGGGAACACTGAAGCTTTCTTT
-	TRBV7-7	-	TRBJ2-7	CASSLGTAYEQYF	TGTGCCAGCAGCTTAGGGACAGCCTACGAGCAGTACTTC